This T cell receptor beta chain was documented in a study of T cell repertoires in cytomegalovirus infection. For the study at large: CMV infection together with matching HLA type was indicated by public TCR beta signatures.

Points on this clonotype: What it binds is not known.

TCRdb processed the reads anew with MiXCR; each CDR3 protein has one entry. Counted here are over 55,000 distinct CDR3 sequences, 20% to 25% occurring once; the ten biggest clones make up roughly two thirds. CDR1 and CDR2 from the germline V gene are MGHRA and YSYEKL. CDR3 length: 13 residues. V was pared by 1 base and J by 8 bases, with 11 bases between. Sequences were derived from CD8+ T cells from cultured PBMCs, sampled from culture after CMV antigen stimulation. The clonotype originates from a human donor in good health (CMV status not recorded). Some clones in this sample may be carry-over from other donors' samples. The chain is built from TRBV4-1 and TRBJ1-1; no definite D call. The CDR3 reads CASSQASMAEAFF. DNA for the CDR3: TGCGCCAGCAGCCAAGCCAGCATGGCGGAAGCTTTCTTT.